The T cell receptor beta chain described here comes from a study of circulating CD8 cells and anti-PD-1 response in melanoma. Overall study findings and caveats: A small cohort with few responders supplied the baseline and M1 comparisons.

The QIAseq Immune Repertoire TCR panel built the libraries from 15 ng of total RNA. TCRdb re-derived calls from the reads in MiXCR, one entry per CDR3 protein. Altogether several hundred distinct CDR3 sequences are present, about a tenth being singletons, with the ten largest covering 52%. CDR1 and CDR2 (germline): SGDLS, YYNGEE. This CDR3 contains 15 residues. Four subsets defined by PD-1 and/or TIGIT were sorted from live CD3+CD8+TCRalphabeta+ cells. Judged by abundance, this clonotype is medium-sized. Its antigen remains unidentified. Sequence at one end of the junction differs from germline and may be a read error.

This TCR was sampled from a human donor with melanoma. Sequenced material: CD8+ T cells from PBMCs, taken at baseline or after one month of anti-PD-1 therapy (not recorded which). The chain joins TRBV9 to TRBJ2-7; D may be TRBD1 (5 bases). The CDR3 nucleotides read TGTGCCAGAAGCGTAGGTGACAGTGGGGCCTACGAGCAGTACTTC. Protein sequence: CARSVGDSGAYEQYF.